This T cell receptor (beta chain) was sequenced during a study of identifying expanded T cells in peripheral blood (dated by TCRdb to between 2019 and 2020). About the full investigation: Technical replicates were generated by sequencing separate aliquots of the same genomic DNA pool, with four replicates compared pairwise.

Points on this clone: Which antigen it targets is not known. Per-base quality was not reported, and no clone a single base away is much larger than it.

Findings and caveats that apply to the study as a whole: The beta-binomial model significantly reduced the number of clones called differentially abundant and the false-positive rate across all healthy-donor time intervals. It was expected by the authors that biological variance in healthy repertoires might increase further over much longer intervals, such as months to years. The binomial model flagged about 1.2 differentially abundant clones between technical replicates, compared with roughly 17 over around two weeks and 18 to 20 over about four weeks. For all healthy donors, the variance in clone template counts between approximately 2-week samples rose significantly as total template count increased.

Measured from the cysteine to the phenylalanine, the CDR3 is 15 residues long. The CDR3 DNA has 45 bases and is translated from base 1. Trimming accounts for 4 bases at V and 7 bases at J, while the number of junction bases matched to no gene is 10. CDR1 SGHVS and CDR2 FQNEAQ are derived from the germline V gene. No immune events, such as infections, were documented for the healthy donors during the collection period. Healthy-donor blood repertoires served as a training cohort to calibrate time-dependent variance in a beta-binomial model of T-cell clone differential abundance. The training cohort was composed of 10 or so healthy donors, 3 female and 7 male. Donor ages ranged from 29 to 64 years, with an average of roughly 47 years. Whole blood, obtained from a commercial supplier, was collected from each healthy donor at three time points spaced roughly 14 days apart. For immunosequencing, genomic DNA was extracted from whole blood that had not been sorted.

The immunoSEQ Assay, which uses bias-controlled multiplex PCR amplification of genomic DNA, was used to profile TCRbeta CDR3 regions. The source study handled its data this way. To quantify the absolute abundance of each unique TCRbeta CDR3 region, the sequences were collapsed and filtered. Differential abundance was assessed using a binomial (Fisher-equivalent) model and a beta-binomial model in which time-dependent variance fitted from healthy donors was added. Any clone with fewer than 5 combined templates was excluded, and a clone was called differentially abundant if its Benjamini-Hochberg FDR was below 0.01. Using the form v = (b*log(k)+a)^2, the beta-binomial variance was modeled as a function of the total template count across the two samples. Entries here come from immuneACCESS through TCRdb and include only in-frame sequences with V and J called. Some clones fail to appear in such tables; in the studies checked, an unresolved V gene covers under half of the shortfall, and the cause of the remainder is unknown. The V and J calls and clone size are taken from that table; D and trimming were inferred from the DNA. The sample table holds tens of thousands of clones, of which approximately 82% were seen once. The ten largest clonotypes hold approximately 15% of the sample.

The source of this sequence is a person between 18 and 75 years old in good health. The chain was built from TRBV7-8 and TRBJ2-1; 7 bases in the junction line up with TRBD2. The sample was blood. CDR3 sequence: CASSSPSREWNEQFF. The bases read TGTGCCAGCAGCTCACCTTCGCGGGAGTGGAATGAGCAGTTCTTC.